These 8 T cell receptor beta chains were all obtained from the same sample, sequenced in a study of T cell responses to AZD1222 COVID-19 vaccine. Using immunoSEQ multiplex PCR, the repertoire was profiled, and TCRdb retains in-frame clones only, with some absent. The sample has 130,000 or so clones, roughly 93% seen once. The sequences come from peripheral blood, collected on day 0 of AZD1222 vaccination. The source is an adult in good health.

This chain connects TRBV20-1 to TRBJ2-5; D is ambiguous. Deletions cut 6 bases from V and 1 base from J, with 6 bases between. CDR3 size: 11 residues. Germline V gene lookup returns CDR1 DFQATT and CDR2 SNEGSKA (reference sequence). The CDR3 sequence is CSALVQETQYF. The CDR3 coding sequence is TGCAGTGCCTTAGTCCAAGAGACCCAGTACTTC.

J is TRBJ1-2 and V is TRBV6-6, with unresolved D. The CDR3 runs 13 residues. From germline, CDR1 is MNHNY and CDR2 SVGAGI (reference sequence). Trimming took 8 bases from V and 3 from J, leaving 13 bases between them. In DNA form, the CDR3 reads TGTGCCAGCGTCTCCGCCCTGGACTATGGCTACACCTTC. Residues: CASVSALDYGYTF.

This clone was found once. V and J are TRBV7-3 and TRBJ1-1; no clear D gene. Per the germline V gene, CDR1 is SGHTA and CDR2 is FQGTGA. The CDR3 consists of 14 residues. V dropped 2 bases and J dropped 2 bases, with 9 bases sitting between them. The CDR3 bases are TGTGCCAGCAGCTTAGACACGCTAAACACTGAAGCTTTCTTT. Amino acids: CASSLDTLNTEAFF.

The chain employs TRBV5-6 and TRBJ2-1; the match to TRBD2 covers 8 bases. The germline V gene encodes CDR1 SGHDT and CDR2 YYEEEE. The CDR3 contains 14 residues. V shed 1 base and J 5 bases; nucleotides not matched to a gene: 2. CDR3: CASSLWREDNEQFF. The CDR3 DNA is TGTGCCAGCAGCTTGTGGCGGGAGGACAATGAGCAGTTCTTC.

This CDR3 is CASSPTGGRYGYTF. In DNA form, the CDR3 reads TGTGCCAGCAGTCCGACAGGGGGCAGGTATGGCTACACCTTC. The rearrangement links TRBV28 to TRBJ1-2, with 10 bases that match TRBD1. The CDR3 spans 14 residues. V shed 5 bases, J shed 5 bases, and the junction held 5 bases outside the gene matches. Germline CDR1 and CDR2: MDHEN and SYDVKM.

This clone was seen only once. The chain is built from TRBV3-1 (or the pseudogene TRBV3-2) and TRBJ2-7, with TRBD2 matching over 11 bases. This CDR3 has 16 residues. V lost 3 bases, J lost 2 bases, and 6 bases stayed unmatched. CDR1 LGHDT and CDR2 YNNKEL come from the germline V gene (reference sequence). DNA of the CDR3: TGTGCCAGCAGCCAGAAACTAGCGGGAGAGGCCTACGAGCAGTACTTC. This gives the protein CASSQKLAGEAYEQYF.

The chain uses TRBV19 and TRBJ2-1, with D possibly being TRBD1 (5 bases). CDR1 is LNHDA, CDR2 SQIVND, per germline (reference sequence). The germline V and J ends were trimmed by 9 bases and 1 base, with 10 bases remaining between them. The CDR3 runs to 13 residues. CDR3 nucleotide sequence: TGTGCCAGCAGGGTAGGGTCCTACAATGAGCAGTTCTTC. Its translation is CASRVGSYNEQFF. Using reference TRBV19 and TRBJ2-1 for the parts outside the CDR3, the full variable domain is DGGITQSPKYLFRKEGQNVTLSCEQNLNHDAMYWYRQDPGQGLRLIYYSQIVNDFQKGDIAEGYSVSREKKESFPLTVTSAQKNPTAFYLCASRVGSYNEQFFGPGTRLTVL.

The V call is TRBV9, the J call TRBJ1-4, with D tentatively TRBD1 (5 bases). V was trimmed by 0 bases and J by 7 bases, leaving 13 bases between them. The CDR3 sequence is 15 residues long. Germline V gives CDR1 SGDLS, CDR2 YYNGEE. CDR3 coding DNA: TGTGCCAGCAGCGTAGCAGATGGGGGGGGTGAAAAACTGTTTTTT. Protein product: CASSVADGGGEKLFF.